The sequence of this T cell receptor beta chain was determined in a study of long-term antiretroviral therapy in people with HIV. Notes on the study in general: Diversity remained lower than transplant donor controls, even though it increased after ART.

Ahead of DNA extraction, samples held roughly 1-11 million cryopreserved PBMC each. Researchers report immunoSEQ v3.0 was run at survey level. Data came from immunoSEQ multiplex PCR; TCRdb stores just in-frame clones and leaves some out. The sample lists some 3,500 clones; around nine tenths were seen once. Worth noting for this clone: Its antigen is not identified.

This CDR3 has 15 residues. Germline V gene sequence: CDR1 LNHDA, CDR2 SQIVND (reference sequence). The germline V and J ends were trimmed by 5 bases and 0 bases, with 11 bases remaining between them. The source is a woman aged 45-65 years with HIV. This chain joins TRBV19 and TRBJ1-3; D is undetermined. This sample comprised unsorted PBMCs, obtained 0.3 years after starting antiretroviral therapy. CDR3 nucleotides: TGTGCCAGTAGTCCGCCCGCCTTCTCTGGAAACACCATATATTTT. It translates to CASSPPAFSGNTIYF.